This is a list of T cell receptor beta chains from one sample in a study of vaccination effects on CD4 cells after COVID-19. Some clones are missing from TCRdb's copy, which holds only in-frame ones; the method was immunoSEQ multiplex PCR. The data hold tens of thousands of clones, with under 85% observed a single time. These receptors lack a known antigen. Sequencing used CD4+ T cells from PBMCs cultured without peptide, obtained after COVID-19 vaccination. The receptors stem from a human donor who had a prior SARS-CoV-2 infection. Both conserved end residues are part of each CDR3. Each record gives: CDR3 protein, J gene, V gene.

CASSYGRGYGYTF	TRBJ1-2	TRBV6-5
CASSSRPGLAGTFYEQYF	TRBJ2-7	TRBV7-6
CASSQTGTGVDGELFF	TRBJ2-2	TRBV2
CASSVALYNEQFF	TRBJ2-1	TRBV9
CASSQTADTGELFF	TRBJ2-2	TRBV3-1/TRBV3-2
CASSYSTGGYGYTF	TRBJ1-2	TRBV6-5
CASSLGVGGEPQHF	TRBJ1-5	TRBV11-2
CASSRDSNYGYTF	TRBJ1-2	TRBV4-2
CASSPLAGDYNEQFF	TRBJ2-1	TRBV7-2
CASSFTGATNEKLFF	TRBJ1-4	TRBV5-1
CASSVTGESTEAFF	TRBJ1-1	TRBV7-9
CATSLQGGETQYF	TRBJ2-5	TRBV24-1
CASSAVHRTEAFF	TRBJ1-1	TRBV7-3
CSVALGLDQPQHF	TRBJ1-5	TRBV29-1
CATSSYPNQPQHF	TRBJ1-5	TRBV15
CASSFDRSSTDTQYF	TRBJ2-3	TRBV7-3
CASGGRDLVNEQFF	TRBJ2-1	TRBV6-6
CASSLVAGVLGYTF	TRBJ1-2	TRBV5-6
CASSQEGLAEGETQYF	TRBJ2-5	TRBV4-3
CASSLQVQETQYF	TRBJ2-5	TRBV7-9
CSELETGRLTYEQYF	TRBJ2-7	TRBV29-1
CASSTGLAGGTDTQYF	TRBJ2-3	TRBV5-4
CASSPGTAYGYTF	TRBJ1-2	TRBV7-2
CASSPWTGVGLSLPTTEAFF	TRBJ1-1	TRBV5-1
CASSILAGTGPSEQYF	TRBJ2-7	TRBV19
CASSPSLLRGGGYEQYF	TRBJ2-7	TRBV18
CASGYGISYNEQFF	TRBJ2-1	TRBV6-6
CASGFRRNEQFF	TRBJ2-1	TRBV12-5
CASSPPVGTEGTQYF	TRBJ2-5	TRBV18
CASSQGPDTQYF	TRBJ2-3	TRBV4-1
CAWSPGPPRETQYF	TRBJ2-5	TRBV30
CASSQDWTDPYEQYF	TRBJ2-7	TRBV4-2
CSAQDSETQYF	TRBJ2-5	TRBV20-1
CAWTRTSGTDTQYF	TRBJ2-3	TRBV30
CASSFPERQETQYF	TRBJ2-5	TRBV7-8
CASSGGTYEQYF	TRBJ2-7	TRBV7-2
CASSPGTSGRASSYNEQFF	TRBJ2-1	TRBV18
CASSYSWDTEAFF	TRBJ1-1	TRBV6-6
CASSLTSGVTGELFF	TRBJ2-2	TRBV11-2
CASSLTTDNSPLHF	TRBJ1-6	TRBV6-5
CASSVAGAWYNEQFF	TRBJ2-1	TRBV5-1
CSGGAGWGMTYNEQFF	TRBJ2-1	TRBV29-1
CASSPEGTPGLYEQYF	TRBJ2-7	TRBV21-1
CASSLLGTGGFDEQFF	TRBJ2-1	TRBV5-1
CASSLGPLYEQYF	TRBJ2-7	TRBV7-3
CASSLYQETQYF	TRBJ2-5	TRBV14
CATSRAGGPGNIQYF	TRBJ2-4	TRBV15
CASSLATGANRDTQYF	TRBJ2-3	TRBV7-6
CASSVDGGQGDLSYEQYF	TRBJ2-7	TRBV9
CASSIDRAGGRREQFF	TRBJ2-1	TRBV19
CASSQVDRANYGYTF	TRBJ1-2	TRBV4-2
CASSWGLAGIDEQFF	TRBJ2-1	TRBV11-1
CASSSGWQETQYF	TRBJ2-5	TRBV7-7
CASSPGFRGRDGGPQHF	TRBJ1-5	TRBV19